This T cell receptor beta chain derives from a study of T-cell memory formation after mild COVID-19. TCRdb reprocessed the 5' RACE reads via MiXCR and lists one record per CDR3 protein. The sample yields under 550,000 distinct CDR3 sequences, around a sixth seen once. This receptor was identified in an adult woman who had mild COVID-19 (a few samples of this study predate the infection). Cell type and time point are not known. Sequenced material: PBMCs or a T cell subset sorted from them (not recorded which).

In DNA form, the CDR3 reads TGCGCCAGCAGTGATGCTCTGCGAACTATTGCAACTAATGAAAAACTGTTTTTT. Its protein product is CASSDALRTIATNEKLFF. The chain recombines TRBV5-1 with TRBJ1-4; D gene ambiguous. The CDR3 extends over 18 amino acids. From germline, CDR1 is SGHRS and CDR2 YFSETQ. The V and J ends lost 5 bases and 0 bases respectively, with 20 bases between them.